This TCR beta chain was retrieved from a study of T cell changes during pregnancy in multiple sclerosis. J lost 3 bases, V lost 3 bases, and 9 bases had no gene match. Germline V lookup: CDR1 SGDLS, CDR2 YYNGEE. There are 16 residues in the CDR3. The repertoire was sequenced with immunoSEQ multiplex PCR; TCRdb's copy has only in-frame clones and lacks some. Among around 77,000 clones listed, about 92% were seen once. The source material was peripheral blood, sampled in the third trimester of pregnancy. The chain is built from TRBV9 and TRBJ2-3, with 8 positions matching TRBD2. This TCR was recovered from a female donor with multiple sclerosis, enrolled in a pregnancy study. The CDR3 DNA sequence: TGTGCCAGCAGCGCCTTTAGCGGGACCCCGACAGATACGCAGTATTTT. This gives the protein CASSAFSGTPTDTQYF. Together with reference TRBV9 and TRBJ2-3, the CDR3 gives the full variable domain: DSGVTQTPKHLITATGQRVTLRCSPRSGDLSVYWYQQSLDQGLQFLIQYYNGEERAKGNILERFSAQQFPDLHSELNLSSLELGDSALYFCASSAFSGTPTDTQYFGPGTRLTVL.